One sample yielded the 13 T cell receptor beta chains listed below, sequenced in a study of T-cell memory formation after mild COVID-19. TCRdb reprocessed the 5' RACE reads via MiXCR and lists one record per CDR3 protein. The sample carries some 320,000 distinct CDR3 sequences, approximately 15% recorded once. Sequences were obtained from PBMCs or a T cell subset sorted from them (not recorded which). These receptors came from a man between 18 and 35 years old who had mild COVID-19 (a few samples of this study predate the infection). Cell type and time point are not known.

The rearrangement joins TRBV10-3 to TRBJ1-2; TRBD1 matches 10 bases. The J segment lost 4 bases and the V segment lost 4 bases, leaving 9 bases of the junction unmatched. The CDR3 length is 16 residues. Germline V lookup: CDR1 ENHRY, CDR2 SYGVKD. The CDR3 spells CAISGQGAPSIYGYTF. The CDR3 nucleotides are TGTGCCATCAGTGGACAGGGGGCCCCATCGATCTATGGCTACACCTTC.

This clonotype was detected only once. The V call is TRBV20-1, the J call TRBJ2-1, with D possibly TRBD2 on 5 matching bases. V was pared by 5 bases and J by 8 bases, with 10 bases between. Germline loops: CDR1 DFQATT, CDR2 SNEGSKA (reference sequence). The CDR3 extends over 11 amino acids. The CDR3 DNA is TGCAGTGCTTCGGTCGGGGATGAGCAGTTCTTC. Protein product: CSASVGDEQFF.

Many counts were recorded for this clonotype. The V gene is TRBV7-9, the J gene TRBJ2-7; the D is unclear. From germline, CDR1 is SEHNR and CDR2 FQNEAQ (reference sequence). With 6 bases removed from V and 3 bases from J, the gap between germline ends came to 9 bases. The CDR3 runs 12 residues. This chain's CDR3 is CASRLRIYEQYV. CDR3 coding DNA: TGTGCCAGCAGATTAAGGATCTACGAGCAGTACGTC.

This clonotype turned up a few times. This chain joins TRBV6-2 or TRBV6-3 and TRBJ2-3; 12 positions match TRBD2. The CDR3 loop spans 17 amino acids. Trimming took 7 bases from V and 5 from J; bases not matched to a gene: 13. CDR1 is MNHEY, CDR2 SVGEGT, per germline. The CDR3 region is CASTPGLAGWAGDTQYF. In nucleotides, the CDR3 is TGTGCCAGCACCCCTGGACTAGCGGGGTGGGCGGGAGATACGCAGTATTTT.

The chain combines TRBV29-1 with TRBJ2-7; 9 nucleotides agree with TRBD1. Germline V gene data show CDR1 as SQVTM and CDR2 as ANQGSEA. The CDR3 has 14 amino acids. Germline trimming cut 7 bases from V and 6 bases from J; bases unmatched to any gene: 13. CDR3 in DNA: TGCAGCGGAGCTACAGGGGGCGAAACCAGCGAGCAGTACTTC. It is translated as CSGATGGETSEQYF.

This clonotype was seen only a few times. The chain couples TRBV9 to TRBJ2-1, with 9 bases lining up with TRBD1. The CDR3 length is 15 residues. Trimming removed 1 base from V and 3 bases from J; junction bases left unmatched: 2. The germline V gene has CDR1 SGDLS and CDR2 YYNGEE. This chain's CDR3 is CASSVRTGVYNEQFF. CDR3 in DNA: TGTGCCAGCAGCGTACGGACAGGGGTCTACAATGAGCAGTTCTTC.

This chain uses TRBV29-1 with TRBJ1-1, with no clear D. V dropped 0 bases and J dropped 9 bases, with 17 bases sitting between them. Looked up from germline, CDR1 is SQVTM and CDR2 is ANQGSEA. This CDR3 is built from 14 residues. The CDR3 region has the DNA TGCAGCGTTGAAGAAAGGGCACGGAGGCCGAAAGCTTTCTTT. It yields the protein CSVEERARRPKAFF.

The CDR3 loop is CAWGKTLTSAQETQYF. DNA for the CDR3: TGTGCCTGGGGGAAAACCCTGACTAGCGCCCAAGAGACCCAGTACTTC. This chain uses TRBV30 with TRBJ2-5; TRBD2 aligns across 8 bases. This CDR3 is built from 16 residues. Trimming cost V 5 bases and J 1 base; bases outside gene matches: 12. CDR1 GTSNPN and CDR2 SVGIG come from the germline V gene (reference sequence).

CDR3 in amino acids: CSARDLLDQETQYF. CDR3 DNA: TGCAGTGCTAGAGATCTATTAGACCAAGAGACCCAGTACTTC. V is TRBV20-1 and J is TRBJ2-5; D is uncertain. Germline CDR1 DFQATT, CDR2 SNEGSKA (reference sequence). Trimming took off 0 bases at V and 0 bases at J, with 8 bases between the two ends. The CDR3 is 14 amino acids.

The J gene is TRBJ2-1, the V gene TRBV6-5; D tentatively reads TRBD1 or TRBD2 (5 bases each). The germline V and J ends were trimmed by 6 bases and 10 bases, with 13 bases remaining between them. The germline CDR1 and CDR2 sequences are MNHEY and SVGAGI. The CDR3 runs to 12 residues. The CDR3: CASSRDVGEQFF. CDR3 DNA: TGTGCCAGCAGCAGGGACGTGGGGGAGCAGTTCTTC.

J is TRBJ1-1 and V is TRBV14, with D possibly being TRBD1 (6 bases). V shed 1 base and J shed 4 bases, with 10 bases lying between them. The CDR3 length is 14 residues. Germline CDR1 reads SGHDN; CDR2 reads FVKESK. The CDR3 sequence is CASSQADRPTEAFF. The CDR3 coding sequence is TGTGCCAGCAGCCAAGCAGACAGGCCCACTGAAGCTTTCTTT.

The chain is built from TRBV2 and TRBJ1-4; D is possibly TRBD1 (5 bases). Germline-derived CDR1 and CDR2 are SNHLY and FYNNEI. V was cut by 6 bases and J by 4 bases, with 9 bases left in between. CDR3 size: 13 residues. The CDR3 loop reads CASRRQSNEKLFF. The CDR3 nucleotides read TGTGCCAGCAGAAGACAGAGTAATGAAAAACTGTTTTTT. The entire variable domain, with the rest obtained from reference TRBV2 and TRBJ1-4, is as follows: EPEVTQTPSHQVTQMGQEVILRCVPISNHLYFYWYRQILGQKVEFLVSFYNNEISEKSEIFDDQFSVERPDGSNFTLKIRSTKLEDSAMYFCASRRQSNEKLFFGSGTQLSVL.

V gene TRBV19 combines with J gene TRBJ1-1; a weak D match, TRBD1 (5 bases). V lost 2 bases and J lost 5, with 24 bases in between. There are 18 residues in the CDR3. Germline CDR1 LNHDA, CDR2 SQIVND (reference sequence). The CDR3 nucleotides are TGTGCCAGTAGTATAAGCTCCCAGGGCACAAGGGGAGAGACTGAAGCTTTCTTT. Translation gives CASSISSQGTRGETEAFF. Full variable domain (missing parts from reference TRBV19 and TRBJ1-1): DGGITQSPKYLFRKEGQNVTLSCEQNLNHDAMYWYRQDPGQGLRLIYYSQIVNDFQKGDIAEGYSVSREKKESFPLTVTSAQKNPTAFYLCASSISSQGTRGETEAFFGQGTRLTVV.